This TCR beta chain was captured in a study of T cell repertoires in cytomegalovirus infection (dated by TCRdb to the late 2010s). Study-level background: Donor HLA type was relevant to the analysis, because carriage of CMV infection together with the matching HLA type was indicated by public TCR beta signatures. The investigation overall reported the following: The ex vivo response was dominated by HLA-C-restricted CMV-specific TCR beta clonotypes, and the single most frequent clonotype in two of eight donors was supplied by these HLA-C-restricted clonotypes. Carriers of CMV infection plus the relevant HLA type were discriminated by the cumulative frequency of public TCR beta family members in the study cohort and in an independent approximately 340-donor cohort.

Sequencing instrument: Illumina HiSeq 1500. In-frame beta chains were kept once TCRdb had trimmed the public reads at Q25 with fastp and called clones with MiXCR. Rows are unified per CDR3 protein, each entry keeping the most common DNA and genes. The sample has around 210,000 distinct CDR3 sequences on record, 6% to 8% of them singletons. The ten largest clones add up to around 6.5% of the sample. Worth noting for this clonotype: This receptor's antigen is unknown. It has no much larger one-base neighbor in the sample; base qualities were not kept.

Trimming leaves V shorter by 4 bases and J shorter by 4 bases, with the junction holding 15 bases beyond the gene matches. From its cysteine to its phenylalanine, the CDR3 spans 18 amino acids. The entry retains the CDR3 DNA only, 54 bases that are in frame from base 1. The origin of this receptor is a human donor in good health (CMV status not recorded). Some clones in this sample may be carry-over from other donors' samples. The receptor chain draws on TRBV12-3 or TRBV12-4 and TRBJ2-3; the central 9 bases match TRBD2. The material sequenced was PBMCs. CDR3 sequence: CASSSTSPAGGLPDTQYF. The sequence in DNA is TGTGCCAGCAGTTCAACCTCTCCTGCGGGGGGGCTCCCAGATACGCAGTATTTT.